These 21 T cell receptor beta chains share one sample of origin, sequenced in a study of shared clonotypes between healthy human individuals. The table came from immunoSEQ multiplex PCR; TCRdb's copy has only in-frame clones and leaves some out. This table has about 1,500,000 clones, roughly 95% appearing once. Sequenced: naive CD4+ T cells sorted from blood. Described subset: CD45RA+ positively selected. The receptors here all came from a man aged 25-45 years in good health.

The V call is TRBV6-5, the J call TRBJ1-2; D is ambiguous. The CDR3 loop spans 14 amino acids. Trimming pared 0 bases from V and 8 bases from J, leaving 13 bases between. Germline V lookup: CDR1 MNHEY, CDR2 SVGAGI. CDR3: CASSYSMLERGYTF. CDR3 in DNA: TGTGCCAGCAGTTACTCGATGTTGGAGCGGGGCTACACCTTC.

The chain joins TRBV28 to TRBJ1-5; 9 bases align to TRBD1. V lost 3 bases, J lost 14 bases, and 11 bases stayed unmatched. Germline V gene data show CDR1 as MDHEN and CDR2 as SYDVKM. The CDR3 is made up of 14 amino acids. CDR3 residues: CASSFTGGREFKHF. The CDR3 coding sequence is TGTGCCAGCAGTTTTACAGGGGGCAGGGAGTTTAAGCATTTT.

V gene TRBV13 combines with J gene TRBJ2-7; D call uncertain. CDR1 is PRHDT, CDR2 FYEKMQ, per germline (reference sequence). Trimming stripped 1 base from V and 4 bases from J, with 8 bases between. The CDR3 length is 13 residues. The CDR3 sequence: CASSLVGWYEQYF. Here the CDR3 DNA reads TGTGCCAGCAGCTTAGTAGGGTGGTACGAGCAGTACTTC.

The rearrangement uses TRBV5-1 and TRBJ2-1, with 9 bases fitting TRBD2. From germline, CDR1 is SGHRS and CDR2 YFSETQ. CDR3 size: 17 residues. V lost 0 bases to trimming and J lost 0 bases; unmatched junction nucleotides: 4. The CDR3, as DNA: TGCGCCAGCAGCTTGGGAATTAGCGGGAGCTCCTACAATGAGCAGTTCTTC. Amino acids: CASSLGISGSSYNEQFF.

The chain joins TRBV5-4 to TRBJ2-1, with TRBD1 matching 9 bases. The CDR3 is 18 amino acids. The germline gives CDR1 SGHNT, CDR2 YYREEE (reference sequence). Losses at the gene ends were 3 bases for V and 0 bases for J; bases not matched to a gene: 10. Here the CDR3 DNA reads TGTGCCAGCAGCTCCGGGACAGGGAATAGAGGCTCCTACAATGAGCAGTTCTTC. Protein product: CASSSGTGNRGSYNEQFF.

V and J are TRBV2 and TRBJ2-2; 10 bases agree with TRBD2. Per germline, CDR1 SNHLY and CDR2 FYNNEI. The trim removed 4 bases at V and 5 bases at J, leaving 7 bases unmatched. The CDR3 covers 16 residues. The CDR3 DNA follows: TGTGCCAGCAGTGTAGGGGCTAGCGGGAGTACCGGGGAGCTGTTTTTT. Translation gives CASSVGASGSTGELFF.

The chain combines TRBV5-4 with TRBJ1-3; D is uncertain. This CDR3 is built from 16 residues. CDR1 is SGHNT and CDR2 is YYREEE in the germline V gene (reference sequence). V was clipped by 4 bases and J by 0 bases, with 14 bases between them. This chain's CDR3 is CASSLGSRHSGNTIYF. In nucleotides, the CDR3 is TGTGCCAGCAGCCTGGGTAGCCGCCACTCTGGAAACACCATATATTTT.

CDR3 region: CASSPRTAYTEAFF. CDR3 DNA: TGTGCCAGCAGCCCCCGGACCGCCTACACTGAAGCTTTCTTT. V usage is TRBV5-6 and J usage is TRBJ1-1; D remains ambiguous. The V gene lost 4 bases and the J gene lost 3 bases, with 13 bases spanning the gap. The CDR3 sequence is 14 residues long. CDR1 SGHDT and CDR2 YYEEEE come from the germline V gene.

The chain recombines TRBV6-5 with TRBJ2-7, with 8 positions matching TRBD1. The CDR3 has 15 amino acids. V lost 6 bases and J lost 1; bases outside the gene matches: 8. Germline V gene data show CDR1 as MNHEY and CDR2 as SVGAGI. The CDR3 DNA is TGTGCCAGCAGCCCTCGGACAGGGAGGTCCTACGAGCAGTACTTC. It yields the protein CASSPRTGRSYEQYF.

The chain couples TRBV14 to TRBJ2-2; tentatively, D is TRBD2 (6 bases). The CDR3 length is 16 residues. The ends were cut back, 4 bases at V and 4 bases at J, with 16 bases in the middle. CDR1 is SGHDN, CDR2 FVKESK, per germline. This CDR3 reads CASSPIGGFGTGELFF. The CDR3 DNA reads TGTGCCAGCAGCCCCATCGGGGGATTTGGCACCGGGGAGCTGTTTTTT. Full variable domain (rest looked up from reference TRBV14 and TRBJ2-2): EAGVTQFPSHSVIEKGQTVTLRCDPISGHDNLYWYRRVMGKEIKFLLHFVKESKQDESGMPNNRFLAERTGGTYSTLKVQPAELEDSGVYFCASSPIGGFGTGELFFGEGSRLTVL.

The chain recombines TRBV7-9 with TRBJ2-7, with TRBD1 identical over 7 bases. V shed 2 bases and J 3 bases; nucleotides not matched to a gene: 4. CDR3 size: 14 residues. Germline-derived CDR1 and CDR2 are SEHNR and FQNEAQ (reference sequence). CDR3 residues: CASSLTDRNYEQYF. The CDR3, as DNA: TGTGCCAGCAGCTTAACGGACAGGAACTACGAGCAGTACTTC.

This clone was seen once. The sample contains more than one DNA sequence encoding this CDR3. This chain joins TRBV30 and TRBJ1-5; TRBD1 might be the D (5 bases). The CDR3 runs 14 residues. Per germline, CDR1 GTSNPN and CDR2 SVGIG (reference sequence). Trimming pared 0 bases from V and 3 bases from J, leaving 9 bases between. CDR3 sequence (DNA): TGTGCCTGGAGTGTGGGGCGGAACAATCAGCCCCAGCATTTT. It specifies CAWSVGRNNQPQHF.

The chain employs TRBV21-1 and TRBJ2-7. TRBV21-1 has pseudogene status. The CDR3 spans 13 residues. For the CDR3, the DNA is TGTGCCAGCAGCAAAGAGTTGGCCTACGAGCAGTACTTC. It yields the protein CASSKELAYEQYF.

The chain recombines TRBV29-1 with TRBJ1-2; TRBD1 is a possible D gene (6 bases). Germline CDR1 SQVTM, CDR2 ANQGSEA. The CDR3 is 16 amino acids. V was trimmed by 7 bases and J by 4 bases, leaving 25 bases between them. The CDR3 region has the DNA TGCAGCGCCCGTCGTCGAACAGGGATCTTACGCTATGGCTACACCTTC. This codes for CSARRRTGILRYGYTF. The full variable domain, in which reference TRBV29-1 and TRBJ1-2 provide the parts outside the CDR3, is SAVISQKPSRDICQRGTSLTIQCQVDSQVTMMFWYRQQPGQSLTLIATANQGSEATYESGFVIDKFPISRPNLTFSTLTVSNMSPEDSSIYLCSARRRTGILRYGYTFGSGTRLTVV.

A word on this clone: This CDR3 is also generated by other DNA sequences in the sample. This rearrangement joins TRBV7-3 to TRBJ2-2; no firm D call. The CDR3 sequence is 12 residues long. Germline V gene data show CDR1 as SGHTA and CDR2 as FQGTGA. The V end lost 2 bases, the J end lost 4 bases, and 2 bases lay between the germline ends. The CDR3 loop is CASSLGTGELFF. For the CDR3, the DNA is TGTGCCAGCAGCTTAGGCACCGGGGAGCTGTTTTTT.

The chain links TRBV6-1 to TRBJ1-5; D might be TRBD1 (6 bases). V lost 5 bases to trimming and J lost 1 base, with 12 bases between them. Germline V gives CDR1 MNHNS, CDR2 SASEGT. The CDR3 totals 15 residues. The CDR3 coding sequence is TGTGCCAGCAGTCGAACAGGGTGGAGCAATCAGCCCCAGCATTTT. Its protein is CASSRTGWSNQPQHF.

The rearrangement uses TRBV6-1 and TRBJ2-7; 11 bases map to TRBD1. J lost 7 bases, V lost 0 bases, and 8 bases had no gene match. The V gene's germline CDR1 is MNHNS and CDR2 SASEGT. CDR3 length: 16 residues. CDR3 amino acids: CASSEALGQGVFEQYF. Here the CDR3 DNA reads TGTGCCAGCAGTGAAGCGTTGGGACAGGGGGTTTTTGAGCAGTACTTC.

A single count supports this clone. The CDR3 sequence: CSATLVGGQFF. The CDR3 DNA reads TGCAGTGCTACCCTAGTAGGCGGGCAGTTCTTC. The chain couples TRBV20-1 to TRBJ2-1; D unresolved. Germline V CDR1 and CDR2: DFQATT, SNEGSKA (reference sequence). The germline V and J ends were trimmed by 4 bases and 12 bases, with 13 bases remaining between them. There are 11 residues in the CDR3.

This chain links TRBV5-1 with TRBJ2-1; TRBD2 aligns across 14 bases. From germline, CDR1 is SGHRS and CDR2 YFSETQ. The CDR3 runs 16 residues. The J segment lost 9 bases and the V segment lost 4 bases, leaving 9 bases of the junction unmatched. CDR3 protein: CASSAAGTSGSSEQFF. DNA of the CDR3: TGCGCCAGCAGCGCGGCCGGGACTAGCGGGAGCTCTGAGCAGTTCTTC.

The chain carries TRBV12-5 and TRBJ2-2, with D possibly TRBD2 on 5 matching bases. V was clipped by 3 bases and J by 7 bases, with 12 bases between them. CDR3 length: 14 residues. Per germline, CDR1 LGHNT and CDR2 FRNRAP. For the CDR3, the DNA is TGTGCTAGTGGTTTAGGAGGACTTTACGGGGAGCTGTTTTTT. It encodes CASGLGGLYGELFF.

CDR3 coding DNA: TGTGCCAGCAGTGGACGGGACTACGAGCAGTACTTC. Translated: CASSGRDYEQYF. The V gene is TRBV28, the J gene TRBJ2-7, with TRBD2 as a possible D gene (5 bases). V gave up 5 bases and J gave up 3 bases, with 8 bases separating them. CDR1 and CDR2 (germline): MDHEN, SYDVKM. This CDR3 is 12 amino acids long.